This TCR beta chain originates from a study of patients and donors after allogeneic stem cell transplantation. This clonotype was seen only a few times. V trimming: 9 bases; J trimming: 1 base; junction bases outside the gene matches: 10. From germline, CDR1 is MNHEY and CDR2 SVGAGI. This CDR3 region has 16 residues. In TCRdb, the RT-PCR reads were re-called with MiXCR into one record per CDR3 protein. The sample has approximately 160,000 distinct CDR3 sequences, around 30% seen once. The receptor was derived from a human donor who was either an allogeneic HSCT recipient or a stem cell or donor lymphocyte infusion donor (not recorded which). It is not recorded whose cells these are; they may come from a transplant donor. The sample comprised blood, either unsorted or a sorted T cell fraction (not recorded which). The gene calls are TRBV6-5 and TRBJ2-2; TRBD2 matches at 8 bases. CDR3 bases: TGTGCCAGTCGACGGGGGGGCTCCCTGAACACCGGGGAGCTGTTTTTT. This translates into CASRRGGSLNTGELFF.